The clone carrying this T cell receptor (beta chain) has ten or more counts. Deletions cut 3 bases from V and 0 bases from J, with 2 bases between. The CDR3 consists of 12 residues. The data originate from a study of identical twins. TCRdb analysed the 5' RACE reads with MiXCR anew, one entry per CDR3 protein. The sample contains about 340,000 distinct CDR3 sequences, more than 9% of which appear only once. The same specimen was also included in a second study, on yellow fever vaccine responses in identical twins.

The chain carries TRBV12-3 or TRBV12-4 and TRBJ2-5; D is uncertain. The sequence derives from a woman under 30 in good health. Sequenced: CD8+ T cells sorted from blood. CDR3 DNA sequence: TGTGCCAGCAGTTTGGACCAAGAGACCCAGTACTTC. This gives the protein CASSLDQETQYF.